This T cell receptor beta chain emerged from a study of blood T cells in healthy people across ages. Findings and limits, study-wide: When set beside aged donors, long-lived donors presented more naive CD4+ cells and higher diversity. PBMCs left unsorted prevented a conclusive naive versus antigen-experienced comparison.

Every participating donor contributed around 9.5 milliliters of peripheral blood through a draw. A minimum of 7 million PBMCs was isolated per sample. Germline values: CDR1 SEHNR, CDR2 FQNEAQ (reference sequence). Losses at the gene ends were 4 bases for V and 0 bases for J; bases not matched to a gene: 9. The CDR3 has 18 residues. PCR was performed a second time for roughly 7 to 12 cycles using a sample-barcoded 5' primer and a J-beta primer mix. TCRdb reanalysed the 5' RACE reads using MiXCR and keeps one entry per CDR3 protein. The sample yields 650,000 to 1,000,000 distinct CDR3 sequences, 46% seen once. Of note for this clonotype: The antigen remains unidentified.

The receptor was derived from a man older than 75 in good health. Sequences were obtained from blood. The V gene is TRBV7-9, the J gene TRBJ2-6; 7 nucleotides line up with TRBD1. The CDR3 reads CASSSSGTDVSGANVLTF. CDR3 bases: TGTGCCAGCAGCTCATCCGGGACAGACGTCTCTGGGGCCAACGTCCTGACTTTC.